This is a list of T cell receptor beta chains from one sample in a study of blood T cells in healthy people across ages. MiXCR, run by TCRdb on the 5' RACE reads, gives a single entry per CDR3 protein. The data hold fewer than 800,000 distinct CDR3 sequences, with 49% observed a single time. Sequencing input: blood. The receptors stem from a woman in her sixties or seventies in good health. The CDR3 runs from the conserved cysteine through the conserved F or W. D genes are given only for firm matches. Rows may omit the clone size; those that give it use once, few, many or a size class.

TRBD1 TRBJ2-4 . 14 TRBV4-3 TGCGCCAGCAGCCCGGGACAGGGGGCAGAAATTCAGTACTTC CASSPGQGAEIQYF
. TRBJ2-7 few 13 TRBV2 TGTGCCAGCAGTGAAGCCTCAGCTTACGAGCAGTACTTC CASSEASAYEQYF
. TRBJ2-3 . 13 TRBV20-1 TGCAGTGCTAACCGACCTTTCACAGATACGCAGTATTTT CSANRPFTDTQYF
TRBD2 TRBJ2-3 . 15 TRBV20-1 TGCAGTGCTAAAAAAGCGGGAAGGTGGACAGATACGCAGTATTTT CSAKKAGRWTDTQYF
TRBD2 TRBJ2-5 few 16 TRBV10-3 TGTGCCATCAGTCCGGGACTAGCGGGAGGGCAAGAGACCCAGTACTTC CAISPGLAGGQETQYF
. TRBJ2-7 once 13 TRBV12-3/TRBV12-4 TGTGCCAGCAGCGCCCAGGGACGGTACGAGCAGTACTTC CASSAQGRYEQYF
TRBD1 TRBJ2-5 . 16 TRBV9 TGTGCCAGCAGCACCACGGCAGGGGGCGGGGTGGAGACCCAGTACTTC CASSTTAGGGVETQYF
TRBD1 TRBJ1-2 few 14 TRBV7-9 TGTGCCAGCAGCTTAGCTGGGACAGGCAATGGCTACACCTTC CASSLAGTGNGYTF
TRBD2 TRBJ2-1 . 15 TRBV6-8 TGTGCCAGCAGCGAACCAGCGGGAGGGCGGAATGAGCAGTTCTTC CASSEPAGGRNEQFF
TRBD1 TRBJ2-5 . 16 TRBV28 TGTGCCAGCAGTCTATATAAGGGGGCTGCCCAAGAGACCCAGTACTTC CASSLYKGAAQETQYF
TRBD2 TRBJ2-7 . 18 TRBV6-2/TRBV6-3 TGTGCCAGCAGTTACTCGGGCCTACCGGGACTAGCGGGTTATGAGCAGTACTTC CASSYSGLPGLAGYEQYF
. TRBJ2-7 few 14 TRBV2 TGTGCCAGCAAATTCAAAACGGAGGGGTACGAGCAGTACTTC CASKFKTEGYEQYF
TRBD2 TRBJ2-5 . 14 TRBV20-1 TGCAGTGCCACACGCCCCCTAGCGGGGGAGACCCAGTACTTC CSATRPLAGETQYF
. TRBJ1-1 . 12 TRBV3-1 TGTGCCAGCAGCCAAGATCGGAGGGAAGCTTTCTTT CASSQDRREAFF
TRBD2 TRBJ2-7 . 14 TRBV12-3/TRBV12-4 TGTGCCAGCAGACCTCTAGCGGGGACCTACGAGCAGTACTTC CASRPLAGTYEQYF
. TRBJ2-7 . 13 TRBV29-1 TGCAGCGGTATCAGGAGTCCCTCCTACGAGCAGTACTTC CSGIRSPSYEQYF
. TRBJ1-1 . 12 TRBV29-1 TGCAGCGTTAGGAAACAGGGTTTTGAAGCTTTCTTT CSVRKQGFEAFF
. TRBJ2-1 . 14 TRBV14 TGTGCCAGCAGCTCTCACACAGGGAACAATGAGCAGTTCTTC CASSSHTGNNEQFF
TRBD2 TRBJ2-3 . 15 TRBV29-1 TGCAGCGTCACCACTAGCGGGAGGGCCGCAGATACGCAGTATTTT CSVTTSGRAADTQYF
TRBD1 TRBJ1-1 . 14 TRBV5-1 TGCGCCAGCAGCATCGACAGGGCGGGCACTGAAGCTTTCTTT CASSIDRAGTEAFF
. TRBJ2-3 . 13 TRBV20-1 TGCAGTGCCCCCTTCGGTAGCACAGATACGCAGTATTTT CSAPFGSTDTQYF
. TRBJ2-1 . 12 TRBV7-8 TGTGCCAGCAGCTTCGGCCACAATGAGCAGTTCTTC CASSFGHNEQFF
. TRBJ2-5 . 14 TRBV7-9 TGTGCCAACAGCTCTAATCGGGGTGGAGAGACCCAGTACTTC CANSSNRGGETQYF
TRBD2 TRBJ2-5 . 16 TRBV20-1 TGCAGTGCTAGCCAGAGGTTAGGACTAGTTGGAGAGACCCAGTACTTC CSASQRLGLVGETQYF
. TRBJ2-7 . 15 TRBV9 TGTGCCAGCAGCGTAGGGGATAGCGGCTCCTACGAGCAGTACTTC CASSVGDSGSYEQYF
. TRBJ1-1 few 14 TRBV6-1 TGTGCCAGCAGTTTACACAACGGGGACACTGAAGCTTTCTTT CASSLHNGDTEAFF
. TRBJ1-1 few 14 TRBV7-2 TGTGCCAGCAGCTTAGAACGTTGGGCGGCTGAAGCTTTCTTT CASSLERWAAEAFF
TRBD2 TRBJ2-1 . 16 TRBV10-3 TGTGCCATCAGTTCTATCGTTAGCGGGAGAGGCAATGAGCAGTTCTTC CAISSIVSGRGNEQFF
. TRBJ2-2 . 13 TRBV7-2 TGTGCCAGCAGCTCGGATAGGACTGGGGAGCTGTTTTTT CASSSDRTGELFF
. TRBJ1-2 . 17 TRBV7-3 TGTGCCAGCAGCTTGCTCCGACGGGACAAGCTTAACTATGGCTACACCTTC CASSLLRRDKLNYGYTF
. TRBJ2-3 . 14 TRBV9 TGTGCCAGCAGCGTAGGAGGGTTCACAGATACGCAGTATTTT CASSVGGFTDTQYF
. TRBJ2-4 . 12 TRBV6-6 TGTGCCAGCGCCCCGCGTCCGGACTCCCAGTACTTC CASAPRPDSQYF
. TRBJ1-4 . 14 TRBV27 TGTGCCAGCAGCCCCGGGGGGGAACAGGAAAAACTGTTTTTT CASSPGGEQEKLFF
. TRBJ1-5 few 14 TRBV20-1 TGCAGTGCTAGGTCCGGGGGGGGCAATCAGCCCCAGCATTTT CSARSGGGNQPQHF
. TRBJ2-7 many 14 TRBV5-8 TGTGCCAGCCATTATCGGACCTCCGGCTACGAGCAGTACTTC CASHYRTSGYEQYF
. TRBJ2-1 . 13 TRBV5-1 TGCGCCAGCAGCTTGGCCCCCGAGGGAGATCGGTTCTTC CASSLAPEGDRFF
. TRBJ2-6 few 18 TRBV4-3 TGCGCCAGCAGCCAAGTCACTCACCTTTACTCTGGGGCCAACGTCCTGACTTTC CASSQVTHLYSGANVLTF